Listed below are T cell receptor beta chains from one sample, sequenced in a study of T cell responses to AZD1222 COVID-19 vaccine. The assay was immunoSEQ multiplex PCR, and TCRdb's table has in-frame clones only and misses some. Counted here are more than 100,000 clones, more than 85% occurring once; the ten biggest clones make up approximately 2%. The sequenced sample was peripheral blood, obtained 28 days after the second AZD1222 dose. These receptors came from an adult who received the AZD1222 COVID-19 vaccine. The CDR3 runs from the conserved cysteine through the conserved F or W. The D gene is left open where the match is weak. Only part of the rows carry a size: once, few, many, or a class if the clone is expanded.

clone size: .
J gene: TRBJ1-6
V gene: TRBV6-1
D gene: .
CDR3 DNA: TGTGCCAGCAGTGAAAGACACAGTAATTCACCCCTCCACTTT
CDR3 protein: CASSERHSNSPLHF

clone size: few
J gene: TRBJ2-1
V gene: TRBV19
D gene: .
CDR3 DNA: TGTGCCAGTAGTTCCCTTTTCCCGGGCAATGAGCAGTTCTTC
CDR3 protein: CASSSLFPGNEQFF

clone size: .
J gene: TRBJ2-2
V gene: TRBV30
D gene: .
CDR3 DNA: TGTGCCTGGAGAGGACTCGACACCGGGGAGCTGTTTTTT
CDR3 protein: CAWRGLDTGELFF

clone size: .
J gene: TRBJ1-2
V gene: TRBV4-3
D gene: .
CDR3 DNA: TGCGCCAGCAGCCCCGCGCAGTCCTTAAGATATGGCTACACCTTC
CDR3 protein: CASSPAQSLRYGYTF

clone size: .
J gene: TRBJ2-4
V gene: TRBV7-2
D gene: .
CDR3 DNA: TGTGCCAGCAGCTTAAGGCTAGCCAAAAACATTCAGTACTTC
CDR3 protein: CASSLRLAKNIQYF

clone size: .
J gene: TRBJ2-1
V gene: TRBV5-1
D gene: TRBD2
CDR3 DNA: TGCGCCAGCAGCTTGGTACCTCTTAGCGGGGGGTCCAATGAGCAGTTCTTC
CDR3 protein: CASSLVPLSGGSNEQFF

clone size: .
J gene: TRBJ1-1
V gene: TRBV5-1
D gene: .
CDR3 DNA: TGCGCCAGCAGCTTGGATACAGGGAACACTGAAGCTTTCTTT
CDR3 protein: CASSLDTGNTEAFF

clone size: .
J gene: TRBJ2-5
V gene: TRBV11-2
D gene: TRBD2
CDR3 DNA: TGTGCCAGCAGCTTAGTAGGTAGCGGGGGGGTAGGAGAGACCCAGTACTTC
CDR3 protein: CASSLVGSGGVGETQYF

clone size: .
J gene: TRBJ1-4
V gene: TRBV29-1
D gene: .
CDR3 DNA: TGCAGCGTGGGTTCAATGCACGGAGCAGGTGAAAAACTGTTTTTT
CDR3 protein: CSVGSMHGAGEKLFF

clone size: .
J gene: TRBJ1-2
V gene: TRBV19
D gene: .
CDR3 DNA: TGTGCCAGTAGCGAGTCCGGGACCCCTAACTATGGCTACACCTTC
CDR3 protein: CASSESGTPNYGYTF

clone size: .
J gene: TRBJ2-1
V gene: TRBV7-3
D gene: TRBD1
CDR3 DNA: TGTGCCAGCAGCTTAGGGGACAGCAATGAGCAGTTCTTC
CDR3 protein: CASSLGDSNEQFF

clone size: .
J gene: TRBJ1-4
V gene: TRBV30
D gene: .
CDR3 DNA: TGTGCCTGGAGTCACCGGGGGGCTGTTAATGAAAAACTGTTTTTT
CDR3 protein: CAWSHRGAVNEKLFF

clone size: .
J gene: TRBJ2-1
V gene: TRBV24-1
D gene: TRBD2
CDR3 DNA: TGTGCCACCAGTGATTCCCTAGCGGGAGGTTTCAATGAGCAGTTCTTC
CDR3 protein: CATSDSLAGGFNEQFF

clone size: .
J gene: TRBJ2-3
V gene: TRBV19
D gene: .
CDR3 DNA: TGTGCCAGTACCACAGGGTGGGACGCAGATACGCAGTATTTT
CDR3 protein: CASTTGWDADTQYF

clone size: .
J gene: TRBJ1-1
V gene: TRBV4-3
D gene: .
CDR3 DNA: TGCGCCAGCAGCCAAGATCTCCAGGGTATCACTGAAGCTTTCTTT
CDR3 protein: CASSQDLQGITEAFF

clone size: .
J gene: TRBJ1-4
V gene: TRBV19
D gene: TRBD1
CDR3 DNA: TGTGCCAGTAGTATACGGACAGGGTCTGATGAAAAACTGTTTTTT
CDR3 protein: CASSIRTGSDEKLFF

clone size: once
J gene: TRBJ2-1
V gene: TRBV7-9
D gene: TRBD2
CDR3 DNA: TGTGCCAGCAGCTTATTACTAGCGGGAGGGCCTAATGAGCAGTTCTTC
CDR3 protein: CASSLLLAGGPNEQFF

clone size: .
J gene: TRBJ2-3
V gene: TRBV6-5
D gene: .
CDR3 DNA: TGTGCCAGCAGGTCACAGGCGGATACGCAGTATTTT
CDR3 protein: CASRSQADTQYF

clone size: .
J gene: TRBJ1-1
V gene: TRBV28
D gene: .
CDR3 DNA: TGTGCCAGCAGGTCCAATTTAGGCCCCGGGAGGGCTGAAGCTTTCTTT
CDR3 protein: CASRSNLGPGRAEAFF

clone size: .
J gene: TRBJ1-1
V gene: TRBV4-3
D gene: .
CDR3 DNA: TGCGCCAGCAGCCGGGGAGTGGGCACTGAAGCTTTCTTT
CDR3 protein: CASSRGVGTEAFF

clone size: .
J gene: TRBJ2-1
V gene: TRBV5-8
D gene: TRBD2
CDR3 DNA: TGTGCCAGCAGCCCCCAACTGACTAGCGGGGCGGGCAATGAGCAGTTCTTC
CDR3 protein: CASSPQLTSGAGNEQFF

clone size: .
J gene: TRBJ2-3
V gene: TRBV9
D gene: TRBD1
CDR3 DNA: TGTGCCAGCAGCAGTAGGGCCGGACAGGGGACAGATACGCAGTATTTT
CDR3 protein: CASSSRAGQGTDTQYF

clone size: .
J gene: TRBJ2-7
V gene: TRBV7-9
D gene: .
CDR3 DNA: TGTGCCAGCAGCCCACAAGAGTGGTCCTACGAGCAGTACTTC
CDR3 protein: CASSPQEWSYEQYF

clone size: .
J gene: TRBJ1-1
V gene: TRBV6-6
D gene: .
CDR3 DNA: TGTGCCAGCAGTTACTCAGGAGGGAACACTGAAGCTTTCTTT
CDR3 protein: CASSYSGGNTEAFF

clone size: .
J gene: TRBJ1-1
V gene: TRBV7-2
D gene: TRBD1
CDR3 DNA: TGTGCCAGCAGCTCGACAGGGGCGAACACTGAAGCTTTCTTT
CDR3 protein: CASSSTGANTEAFF

clone size: .
J gene: TRBJ1-1
V gene: TRBV5-1
D gene: .
CDR3 DNA: TGCGCCAGCAGCTTGCTTTGGATGGGCCTGAACACTGAAGCTTTCTTT
CDR3 protein: CASSLLWMGLNTEAFF

clone size: once
J gene: TRBJ2-3
V gene: TRBV7-2
D gene: .
CDR3 DNA: TGTGCCAGCAGCATGGGACACGCTAGCACAGATACGCAGTATTTT
CDR3 protein: CASSMGHASTDTQYF

clone size: once
J gene: TRBJ2-2
V gene: TRBV29-1
D gene: TRBD1
CDR3 DNA: TGCAGCGTTACTGGACAGGGAAAATTGAACACCGGGGAGCTGTTTTTT
CDR3 protein: CSVTGQGKLNTGELFF

clone size: .
J gene: TRBJ1-1
V gene: TRBV6-1
D gene: .
CDR3 DNA: TGTGCCAGCAGTGACAAGACCCTCCCCCACACTGAAGCTTTCTTT
CDR3 protein: CASSDKTLPHTEAFF

clone size: .
J gene: TRBJ2-1
V gene: TRBV10-3
D gene: TRBD2
CDR3 DNA: TGTGCCATCAGCGGGACTAGCGGGGGGGAAGGTGAGCAGTTCTTC
CDR3 protein: CAISGTSGGEGEQFF

clone size: .
J gene: TRBJ1-5
V gene: TRBV29-1
D gene: TRBD1
CDR3 DNA: TGCAGCGTGACGGGGACAGGCTACAATCAGCCCCAGCATTTT
CDR3 protein: CSVTGTGYNQPQHF